This T cell receptor beta chain comes out of a study of blood T cell repertoires in COVID-19 (dated by TCRdb to about 2020). In terms of the full investigation: The collaborator samples originated in the United States, Italy and Spain and spanned the acute and convalescent phases of COVID-19. The prospective study material was composed of cDNA or gDNA derived from T cells, B-cell-depleted T cells, or PBMCs. The dataset comprised deeply sampled blood TCRbeta repertoires from subjects exposed to, actively infected with, or recovered from COVID-19. The samples were drawn from two sources: the first 160 participants of the ongoing ImmuneRACE study, and 1,254 subjects contributed by 6 global collaborators. Sample metadata almost always included a de-identified subject ID, COVID-19 status, age in years and sex. The repertoires were made available in a free public database intended to serve as a resource for research on the immune response to SARS-CoV-2. Where HLA class I and class II types were available, the types were taken from metadata supplied by the sample provider, not from assay-based typing. What the work shows at the level of the full study, not this receptor alone: Clinical and demographic metadata were provided uncurated, with the amount varying by source and participant.

The immunoSEQ Assay, a bias-controlled multiplex PCR, was used to amplify TCRbeta CDR3 regions from genomic DNA. As for the original processing: The number of nucleated cells in each sample was estimated from the amplification of reference gene primers within the assay. Sequence reads were collapsed and filtered to measure the absolute abundance of every unique TCRbeta CDR3 rearrangement. For each sample, productive Simpson clonality was calculated by taking the square root of Simpson's diversity index across productive rearrangements. TCRdb holds this immuneACCESS table with in-frame rearrangements only. Some clones are missing; in checked studies, unresolved V genes explain under half, and the rest has no known cause. That table supplies the V and J calls and clone size; D and trimming were determined from the DNA. The sample records a few hundred thousand clones, 87% of which are singletons. Of the sample, roughly 12% falls within the top ten clones.

The germline V gene gives CDR1 as SGHDT and CDR2 as YYEEEE. Trimming removed 6 bases from V and 3 bases from J; the gene matches leave 9 bases unexplained. The CDR3 holds 16 amino acids from the cysteine to the phenylalanine. Only CDR3 DNA is held: 48 bases, read in frame from base 1. Another Seattle source contributed samples from volunteer blood donors who had recovered from COVID-19. Each collaborating institution followed its own protocols to collect whole blood in K2EDTA tubes. For TCRbeta analysis, collaborators shipped samples as frozen whole blood, isolated PBMCs, or DNA extracted from either of those sample types. A word on this clone: The antigen it recognizes is unknown. Base qualities were left out, and no much larger clone turns up one base away.

The sequenced sample consisted of peripheral blood. This receptor was taken from a woman under 30 who had recovered from COVID-19. The sequence is built from TRBV5-6 and TRBJ2-1; 10 central bases correspond to TRBD2. CDR3 reads: CASTLSGRPHYNEQFF. The nucleotide sequence reads TGTGCCAGCACCCTTAGCGGGAGGCCCCACTACAATGAGCAGTTCTTC.